The entry that follows covers one T cell receptor (beta chain) sequence. The antigen remains unidentified. The sequenced fragment ends 3 residues before the CDR3 boundary, so the rest is inferred from the germline J gene. The sample originates from a study of Tregs in tolerant kidney transplant recipients. Regarding the study as a whole: Changing PCR primers prevented nucleotide comparison between some patients' samples. Antigen-driven expansion was suggested because donor-specific Tregs expanded more than all Tregs in tolerant patients.

TCRdb's copy holds only in-frame clones and misses some; the assay was immunoSEQ multiplex PCR. In total, the table holds some 30,000 clones. V was shortened by 7 bases and J by 2 bases, with 22 bases between the two germline ends. Germline-derived CDR1 and CDR2 are SQVTM and ANQGSEA. The CDR3 spans 16 residues. The nonmyeloablative bone marrow transplants came from related graft donors, with transient mixed chimerism. CD4+CD25+CD127- Tregs, CD4+CD25- non-Tregs, CD4 and CD8 cells were sorted. The clonotype comes from a human patient who received a combined kidney and bone marrow transplant. Certain T cells may be donor cells from the graft. Sequencing was performed on CD4+ T cells from blood (PBMCs), taken 24 months after the transplant. The J gene is TRBJ2-3, the V gene TRBV29-1; tentative D call: TRBD2 (5 bases). CDR3 sequence reads: CSETRATTPHTDTQYF. The sequenced CDR3 bases are TGCAGCGAGACGCGGGCTACGACCCCCCACACAGATACG.